The next 29 T cell receptor beta chains were all read from a single sample in a study of T cell clonotyping in hematopoietic cell transplantation. Repertoires were generated with immunoSEQ multiplex PCR, while TCRdb's copy carries only in-frame clones and drops some. The sample yields 9,000 to 15,000 clones, roughly 45% seen once. Material: peripheral blood mononuclear cells. The receptors derive from a man aged 45-65 years in good health. Some clones in this sample may be carry-over from other donors' samples.

This clone came up a few times. The same CDR3 arises from other DNA sequences in this sample as well. The rearrangement links TRBV30 to TRBJ1-3; D not certain. V was pared by 4 bases and J by 7 bases, with 11 bases between. Germline V lookup: CDR1 GTSNPN, CDR2 SVGIG (reference sequence). The CDR3 is made up of 12 amino acids. The CDR3 reads CAWKASGNTIYF. The CDR3 nucleotides read TGTGCCTGGAAAGCCTCGGGGAACACCATATATTTT.

This clone was counted a single time. This chain joins TRBV9 and TRBJ2-2; D is unresolved. Trimming stripped 6 bases from V and 4 bases from J, with 7 bases between. CDR3 length: 12 residues. Germline V CDR1 and CDR2: SGDLS, YYNGEE. The CDR3 protein is CASKEGTGELFF. The CDR3 bases are TGTGCCAGCAAAGAAGGCACCGGGGAGCTGTTTTTT.

This clone turned up a few times. V is TRBV7-6 and J is TRBJ1-5; 9 bases agree with TRBD1. With 5 bases clipped from V and 6 bases from J, the junction kept 5 bases outside the gene matches. The length of the CDR3 is 14 residues. The germline V gene has CDR1 SGHVS and CDR2 FNYEAQ. The CDR3 reads CASSLGQGTQPQHF. CDR3 nucleotide sequence: TGTGCCAGCAGCCTTGGACAGGGGACTCAGCCCCAGCATTTT.

The chain uses TRBV20-1 and TRBJ2-7; D not resolved. Germline CDR1 reads DFQATT; CDR2 reads SNEGSKA (reference sequence). V was cut by 6 bases and J by 7 bases, with 13 bases left in between. The CDR3 totals 11 residues. CDR3 sequence: CSARWLREQYF. The CDR3 bases are TGCAGTGCCAGGTGGTTGCGGGAGCAGTACTTC.

The V gene is TRBV30, the J gene TRBJ1-5; D is ambiguous. The germline V and J ends were trimmed by 4 bases and 0 bases, with 7 bases remaining between them. In germline, CDR1 is GTSNPN, CDR2 SVGIG (reference sequence). The CDR3 length is 13 residues. For the CDR3, the DNA is TGTGCCTGGAATCCGGATAGCAATCAGCCCCAGCATTTT. Encoded protein: CAWNPDSNQPQHF.

The gene calls are TRBV5-1 and TRBJ1-3; the match to TRBD1 covers 10 bases. With 0 bases clipped from V and 7 bases from J, the junction kept 1 base outside the gene matches. The CDR3 sequence is 14 residues long. The germline V gene has CDR1 SGHRS and CDR2 YFSETQ. CDR3 sequence: CASSLEGQGNTIYF. Here the CDR3 DNA reads TGCGCCAGCAGCTTGGAGGGACAGGGGAACACCATATATTTT.

J is TRBJ2-7 and V is TRBV6-5, with a possible D match to TRBD1 (8 bases). This CDR3 is built from 13 residues. V lost 7 bases to trimming and J lost 5 bases, with 15 bases between them. Germline V gene lookup returns CDR1 MNHEY and CDR2 SVGAGI. The DNA of the CDR3 is TGTGCCAGCAAGCGGGACAGGTTCCACGAGCAGTACTTC. Its protein is CASKRDRFHEQYF.

V is TRBV6-5 and J is TRBJ2-7; TRBD1 agrees at 10 bases. V lost 6 bases to trimming and J lost 6 bases; unmatched junction nucleotides: 8. The length of the CDR3 is 14 residues. Germline CDR1 reads MNHEY; CDR2 reads SVGAGI. The CDR3 is CASSRQGASGEQYF. For the CDR3, the DNA is TGTGCCAGCAGCCGACAGGGGGCGTCGGGCGAGCAGTACTTC.

The rearrangement uses TRBV25-1 and TRBJ2-1, with unresolved D. CDR1 and CDR2 (germline): MGHDK, SYGVNS. Trimming took 3 bases from V and 3 from J, leaving 0 bases between them. The CDR3 contains 11 residues. The CDR3 reads CASSDYNEQFF. The CDR3 DNA reads TGTGCCAGCAGTGACTACAATGAGCAGTTCTTC.

This clone was seen a few times. CDR3: CASSQRGLVGGEQYF. The CDR3 nucleotides are TGTGCCAGCAGCCAGCGGGGACTAGTGGGAGGCGAGCAGTACTTC. V and J are TRBV7-6 and TRBJ2-7; 8 bases fit TRBD2. From germline, CDR1 is SGHVS and CDR2 FNYEAQ. With 5 bases clipped from V and 6 bases from J, the junction kept 12 bases outside the gene matches. The CDR3 length is 15 residues.

The V and J genes are TRBV30 and TRBJ1-5, with D possibly being TRBD1 (5 bases). This CDR3 comprises 13 residues. The V end lost 0 bases, the J end lost 5 bases, and 8 bases lay between the germline ends. The V gene's germline CDR1 is GTSNPN and CDR2 SVGIG (reference sequence). The CDR3 coding sequence is TGTGCCTGGAGTGTGTCCAGGGATCAGCCCCAGCATTTT. This encodes CAWSVSRDQPQHF. Full variable domain (missing parts from reference TRBV30 and TRBJ1-5): SQTIHQWPATLVQPVGSPLSLECTVEGTSNPNLYWYRQAAGRGLQLLFYSVGIGQISSEVPQNLSASRPQDRQFILSSKKLLLSDSGFYLCAWSVSRDQPQHFGDGTRLSIL.

The CDR3 DNA is TGTGCCAGCAGTTACAAAGGGGACACTGAAGCTTTCTTT. This codes for CASSYKGDTEAFF. The V gene is TRBV6-5, the J gene TRBJ1-1, with a tentative D call TRBD1 (5 bases). V was clipped by 2 bases and J by 3 bases, with 7 bases between them. The CDR3 is 13 amino acids. The germline gives CDR1 MNHEY, CDR2 SVGAGI.

The table lists this clone with a few counts. The chain employs TRBV6-1 and TRBJ1-2; perhaps TRBD1 as D (5 bases). CDR1 is MNHNS and CDR2 is SASEGT in the germline V gene. With 1 base removed from V and 4 bases from J, the gap between germline ends came to 7 bases. The CDR3 is made up of 13 amino acids. The CDR3 bases are TGTGCCAGCAGTGAAGGGGGGAGCTATGGCTACACCTTC. It encodes CASSEGGSYGYTF.

The J gene is TRBJ2-7, the V gene TRBV4-1, with 11 bases lining up with TRBD1. The CDR3 length is 13 residues. J lost 6 bases, V lost 4 bases, and 2 bases had no gene match. Germline lookup yields CDR1 MGHRA and CDR2 YSYEKL. In DNA, the CDR3 is TGCGCCAGCAGCCGAGGGACAGGGGGCGAGCAGTACTTC. It specifies CASSRGTGGEQYF.

The chain is built from TRBV6-5 and TRBJ2-7; no clear D. This CDR3 spans 13 amino acids. CDR1 is MNHEY, CDR2 SVGAGI, per germline. The V end lost 7 bases, the J end lost 0 bases, and 10 bases lay between the germline ends. CDR3 sequence reads: CASKVGSSYEQYF. The CDR3 DNA is TGTGCCAGCAAGGTTGGGTCCTCCTACGAGCAGTACTTC.

The rearrangement uses TRBV4-1 and TRBJ1-5; D gene uncertain. This CDR3 contains 11 residues. Trimming left V 6 bases short and J 4 bases short, with 4 bases between. Per germline, CDR1 MGHRA and CDR2 YSYEKL. CDR3 loop: CASRTNQPQHF. The CDR3 DNA sequence: TGCGCCAGCAGAACAAATCAGCCCCAGCATTTT.

This clone was observed a handful of times. The chain employs TRBV5-8 and TRBJ1-2; D is uncertain. CDR3 length: 15 residues. Germline loops: CDR1 SGHTS, CDR2 YDEGEE. Trimming cost V 2 bases and J 5 bases, with 16 bases left between them. CDR3 bases: TGTGCCAGCAGCTTCCCTAGGTTGGCGGGGTATGGCTACACCTTC. It is translated as CASSFPRLAGYGYTF.

The chain carries TRBV25-1 and TRBJ2-1; D is undetermined. Germline-derived CDR1 and CDR2 are MGHDK and SYGVNS. The V end lost 2 bases, the J end lost 9 bases, and 11 bases lay between the germline ends. This CDR3 is 13 amino acids long. The CDR3 nucleotides are TGTGCCAGCAGTGAAAGGAATCAGCCTGAGCAGTTCTTC. This codes for CASSERNQPEQFF.

This chain uses TRBV30 with TRBJ1-1; TRBD1 might be the D (5 bases). CDR1 GTSNPN and CDR2 SVGIG come from the germline V gene (reference sequence). CDR3 length equals 15 residues. V was cut by 1 base and J by 4 bases, with 16 bases left in between. The CDR3 spells CAWSALGGAATEAFF. The CDR3 DNA is TGTGCCTGGAGTGCCTTGGGGGGAGCGGCCACTGAAGCTTTCTTT. Full variable domain (outside the CDR3, taken from reference TRBV30 and TRBJ1-1): SQTIHQWPATLVQPVGSPLSLECTVEGTSNPNLYWYRQAAGRGLQLLFYSVGIGQISSEVPQNLSASRPQDRQFILSSKKLLLSDSGFYLCAWSALGGAATEAFFGQGTRLTVV.

The chain recombines TRBV27 with TRBJ2-7; TRBD1 aligns across 9 bases. The germline CDR1 and CDR2 sequences are MNHEY and SMNVEV (reference sequence). The CDR3 covers 14 residues. The V and J ends lost 10 bases and 4 bases, in that order; junction bases with no gene match: 11. CDR3 DNA: TGTGCCACCTCCCCCGGGACAGGGACTTACGAGCAGTACTTC. Protein sequence: CATSPGTGTYEQYF.

The rearrangement links TRBV5-6 to TRBJ2-7; D gene unclear. The V and J ends lost 0 bases and 3 bases respectively, with 10 bases between them. CDR1 is SGHDT and CDR2 is YYEEEE in the germline V gene. CDR3 size: 14 residues. The CDR3 here is CASSLGPKGYEQYF. The CDR3 DNA reads TGTGCCAGCAGCTTGGGGCCCAAAGGCTACGAGCAGTACTTC.

V usage is TRBV29-1 and J usage is TRBJ2-7; the D is unclear. Germline V CDR1 and CDR2: SQVTM, ANQGSEA. The CDR3 runs 11 residues. V was pared by 6 bases and J by 2 bases, with 8 bases between. CDR3 loop: CSVTLAYEQYF. CDR3 DNA sequence: TGCAGCGTCACACTCGCCTACGAGCAGTACTTC.

Judged by abundance, this clone is large. The rearrangement links TRBV5-6 to TRBJ1-4; D gene unclear. This CDR3 contains 12 residues. In germline, CDR1 is SGHDT, CDR2 YYEEEE. V dropped 4 bases and J dropped 8 bases, with 9 bases sitting between them. This CDR3 reads CASSRVGEKLFF. CDR3 nucleotide sequence: TGTGCCAGCAGCCGCGTGGGGGAAAAACTGTTTTTT.

The V call is TRBV4-1, the J call TRBJ2-7, with TRBD1 matching over 8 bases. This CDR3 has 12 residues. The germline CDR1 and CDR2 sequences are MGHRA and YSYEKL. V lost 4 bases, J lost 6 bases, and 2 bases stayed unmatched. Here the CDR3 reads CASSPTGAEQYF. Written as DNA, the CDR3 is TGCGCCAGCAGCCCGACAGGGGCCGAGCAGTACTTC.

This clone turned up a few times. The chain is built from TRBV5-4 and TRBJ2-6; D is unresolved. The CDR3 runs 17 residues. Trimming removed 4 bases from V and 0 bases from J, with 14 bases in between. Germline loops: CDR1 SGHNT, CDR2 YYREEE (reference sequence). CDR3 DNA: TGTGCCAGCAGCCCCACCGGACGGATCTCTGGGGCCAACGTCCTGACTTTC. It specifies CASSPTGRISGANVLTF.

This chain links TRBV28 with TRBJ1-2, with TRBD1 matching over 7 bases. This CDR3 comprises 12 residues. The trim removed 10 bases at V and 0 bases at J, leaving 2 bases unmatched. Germline-derived CDR1 and CDR2 are MDHEN and SYDVKM. Here the CDR3 reads CAIGTANYGYTF. The CDR3 coding sequence is TGTGCCATAGGGACAGCTAACTATGGCTACACCTTC.

The V and J genes are TRBV28 and TRBJ1-5; D perhaps matches TRBD1 (6 bases). CDR1 MDHEN and CDR2 SYDVKM come from the germline V gene. CDR3 size: 14 residues. V lost 5 bases to trimming and J lost 9 bases, with 17 bases between them. CDR3 sequence reads: CASSRRTDSTPQHF. The CDR3 nucleotides read TGTGCCAGCAGTCGCCGGACAGACTCTACGCCCCAGCATTTT.

The chain combines TRBV2 with TRBJ1-5; 7 bases agree with TRBD1. The CDR3 has 16 amino acids. Germline-derived CDR1 and CDR2 are SNHLY and FYNNEI. V lost 6 bases and J lost 7; bases outside the gene matches: 15. Written as DNA, the CDR3 is TGTGCCAGCAGGGGGGCTAGACAGGGACGGGAGCAGCCCCAGCATTTT. This translates into CASRGARQGREQPQHF.

V usage is TRBV4-3 and J usage is TRBJ1-1; 7 positions agree with TRBD1. Losses at the gene ends were 3 bases for V and 1 base for J; bases not matched to a gene: 11. CDR3 size: 17 residues. Germline-derived CDR1 and CDR2 are LGHNA and YSLEER. In nucleotides, the CDR3 is TGCGCCAGCAGCCAGGGGGTAGGACAGGACTGGAACACTGAAGCTTTCTTT. It codes for CASSQGVGQDWNTEAFF.